This TCR beta chain was documented in a study of cytomegalovirus exposure and HLA in healthy donors. Both 60 Vbeta primers and 13 Jbeta primers went into the PCR. Method: immunoSEQ multiplex PCR; TCRdb's copy keeps in-frame clones and lacks some. The repertoire includes approximately 140,000 clones, around 82% of them detected once, and about 6.8% sits in the top ten. Remarks on this clone: Other DNA sequences from this sample encode an identical CDR3 as well.

CDR1 is MNHEY and CDR2 is SVGAGI in the germline V gene. The CDR3 length is 14 residues. The V end was cut by 4 bases, the J end by 3 bases, with 10 bases between. The chain joins TRBV6-5 to TRBJ1-5, with D uncertain. Sequenced material: PBMCs. This receptor was taken from a woman between 35 and 50 years old in good health and CMV-seropositive. This chain's CDR3 is CASSSPRDNQPQHF. The CDR3 nucleotides are TGTGCCAGCAGTTCCCCACGGGACAATCAGCCCCAGCATTTT.